The rows below give T cell receptor beta chains drawn from one sample of a study of blood T cells in healthy people across ages. MiXCR, applied by TCRdb to the 5' RACE reads, yields one record per CDR3 protein. Altogether about 680,000 distinct CDR3 sequences are present, more than 40% being singletons, with the ten largest covering roughly a third. Sequenced material: blood. The receptors were sampled from a woman aged 55-69 years in good health. The CDR3 runs from the conserved cysteine through the conserved F or W. A D gene is named only where the DNA matches it firmly. Clone size is shown for a subset of rows, as once, few, many or a class of expanded clone.

size,length,D,J,V,DNA,CDR3
once,17,NA,TRBJ2-1,TRBV9,TGTGCCGGCAGCGCTGCCCTCGGTCCTAGTCAGTACAATGAGCAGTTCTTC,CAGSAALGPSQYNEQFF
NA,16,NA,TRBJ1-2,TRBV7-2,TGTGCCAGCAGCTTGGGACGGGGATTGGGGAACTATGGCTACACCTTC,CASSLGRGLGNYGYTF
NA,15,TRBD1,TRBJ1-1,TRBV7-2,TGTGCCAGCAGCTTAGGACTGACAGGGTCGACTGAAGCTTTCTTT,CASSLGLTGSTEAFF
NA,15,NA,TRBJ1-2,TRBV14,TGTGCCAGCAGCCGCCGGGACACCCATAACTATGGCTACACCTTC,CASSRRDTHNYGYTF
NA,13,TRBD1,TRBJ1-1,TRBV29-1,TGCAGCGTCGATGGACAGGGGCGCACTGAAGCTTTCTTT,CSVDGQGRTEAFF
few,12,NA,TRBJ1-1,TRBV29-1,TGCAGCGTGGGACACCTCCGGACTGGAGCTTTCTTT,CSVGHLRTGAFF
NA,16,NA,TRBJ1-5,TRBV10-3,TGTGCCATCAGTAACAGGGATATGGCTAGCAATCAGCCCCAGCATTTT,CAISNRDMASNQPQHF
many,15,TRBD1,TRBJ2-3,TRBV28,TGTGCCAGCAGTCGACCGGGACAGGGAACAGATACGCAGTATTTT,CASSRPGQGTDTQYF
NA,13,NA,TRBJ2-5,TRBV30,TGTGCCTGGAATAGAGGGGAGTGGGAGACCCAGTACTTC,CAWNRGEWETQYF
NA,18,NA,TRBJ2-6,TRBV9,TGTGCCAGCAGCGTAGGTAGCGGAGATCCCATGGGGGCCAACGTCCTGACTTTC,CASSVGSGDPMGANVLTF
NA,15,NA,TRBJ2-1,TRBV7-2,TGTGCCAGCAGCTTATTGCAGGGAGAAAATCATGAGCAGTTCTTC,CASSLLQGENHEQFF
few,14,NA,TRBJ2-4,TRBV29-1,TGCAGCGTTGCCCCCATACTAGCCAAAAACATTCAGTACTTC,CSVAPILAKNIQYF
few,15,NA,TRBJ2-1,TRBV2,TGTGCCAGCAGTACACTAGGCAGCTCCTACAATGAGCAGTTCTTC,CASSTLGSSYNEQFF
NA,16,NA,TRBJ2-7,TRBV12-3/TRBV12-4,TGTGCCAGCAGTTTAAGCTCGATGGGGGTCAGCTACGAGCAGTACTTC,CASSLSSMGVSYEQYF
NA,15,TRBD1,TRBJ2-7,TRBV30,TGTGCCTGGGAGGGGACAGAAGGGGCCTACAATGAGCAGTACTTC,CAWEGTEGAYNEQYF
NA,15,TRBD2,TRBJ2-3,TRBV7-2,TGTGCCAGCAGCGGGCCGGGACTACACACAGATACGCAGTATTTT,CASSGPGLHTDTQYF
few,17,TRBD2,TRBJ2-7,TRBV27,TGTGCCAGCAGTAGACCCGGACTAGCGGGTAGCTCCTACGAGCAGTACTTC,CASSRPGLAGSSYEQYF
few,14,TRBD2,TRBJ2-1,TRBV20-1,TGCAGTGCTTCCGGGACTAGAGGGTACAATGAGCAGTTCTTC,CSASGTRGYNEQFF
NA,14,TRBD1,TRBJ1-2,TRBV27,TGTGCCAGCAGTCCGTCGGACAGGGAGGAGGGCTACACCTTC,CASSPSDREEGYTF
NA,14,NA,TRBJ1-2,TRBV28,TGTGCCAGCAGTTTATCGGGGGTGCCAAATGGCTACACCTTC,CASSLSGVPNGYTF
NA,13,TRBD1,TRBJ2-3,TRBV20-1,TGCAGTGTTGGACAGGATATCACAGATACGCAGTATTTT,CSVGQDITDTQYF
few,16,TRBD2,TRBJ2-7,TRBV9,TGTGCCAGCAGCGTAGGCGGTTTTAGCGGGAAAAGCGAGCAGTACTTC,CASSVGGFSGKSEQYF
few,18,TRBD1,TRBJ1-4,TRBV15,TGTGCCACCAGCAGAGTGCGGGACAGGGGACGCTTTGGTGAAAAACTGTTTTTT,CATSRVRDRGRFGEKLFF
NA,13,NA,TRBJ1-4,TRBV5-1,TGCGCCAGCGGGGCAGGATCTGGTGAAAAACTGTTTTTT,CASGAGSGEKLFF
few,12,TRBD2,TRBJ2-2,TRBV20-1,TGCAGTGCTTTAGCGGGAGCCGGGGAGCTGTTTTTT,CSALAGAGELFF
NA,15,TRBD2,TRBJ2-1,TRBV7-3,TGTGCCAGCAGCTTAAATAGCGGGAGTGTCAATGAGCAGTTCTTC,CASSLNSGSVNEQFF
NA,12,NA,TRBJ1-1,TRBV27,TGTGCCAGCAGTCAACGGGACCAAGGGGCTTTCTTT,CASSQRDQGAFF
once,15,NA,TRBJ2-7,TRBV4-1,TGCGCCAGCAGCCAAGCGCATTCTAGCCCCGGGGAGCAGTACTTC,CASSQAHSSPGEQYF
NA,15,TRBD1,TRBJ1-4,TRBV7-2,TGTGCCAGCAGCACCTACAGGGGAGCTAATGAAAAACTGTTTTTT,CASSTYRGANEKLFF
few,14,NA,TRBJ2-2,TRBV20-1,TGCAGAGCCCAAAGGCTGCATAACACCGGGGAGCTGTTTTTT,CRAQRLHNTGELFF